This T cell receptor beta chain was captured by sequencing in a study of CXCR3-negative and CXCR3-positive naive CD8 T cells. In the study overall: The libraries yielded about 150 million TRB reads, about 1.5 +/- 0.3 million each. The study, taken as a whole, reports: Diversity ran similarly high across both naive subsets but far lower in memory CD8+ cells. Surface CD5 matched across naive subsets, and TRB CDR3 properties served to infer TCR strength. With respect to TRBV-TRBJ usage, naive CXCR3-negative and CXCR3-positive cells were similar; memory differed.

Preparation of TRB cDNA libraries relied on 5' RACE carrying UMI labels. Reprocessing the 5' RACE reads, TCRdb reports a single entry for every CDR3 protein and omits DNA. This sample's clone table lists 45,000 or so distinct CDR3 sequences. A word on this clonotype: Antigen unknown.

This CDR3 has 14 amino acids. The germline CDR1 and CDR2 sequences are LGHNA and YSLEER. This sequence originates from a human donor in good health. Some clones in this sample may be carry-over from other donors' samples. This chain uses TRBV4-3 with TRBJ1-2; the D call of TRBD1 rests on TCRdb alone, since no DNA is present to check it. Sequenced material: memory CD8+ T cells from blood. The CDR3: CASSQERGSGGYTF.